This T cell receptor beta chain was recovered during a study of cytomegalovirus exposure and HLA in healthy donors. This clone was detected only once. The antigen is undetermined. Study-wide findings and caveats: An analysis was carried out at a later point. It showed that HLA-associated TCR beta chains were more clonally expanded than equally common non-associated chains.

The CDR3 contains 17 residues. V lost 2 bases and J lost 2, with 18 bases in between. In germline, CDR1 is MNHNS, CDR2 SASEGT. Both 60 Vbeta primers and 13 Jbeta primers went into the PCR. Under the authors' procedure: Later, 65 million to 85 million unique TCR beta chains were counted in an analysis, and about 10 million of them were shared. Here immunoSEQ multiplex PCR was the method, and the copy in TCRdb shows in-frame clones only, minus some. V, J and clone size are those of that table, while D and trimming were read from the DNA. The sample lists about 110,000 clones; approximately 79% were seen once. Nominally healthy donors provided the samples, though records likely missed some immune exposures.

V is TRBV6-1 and J is TRBJ1-2, with D tentatively TRBD1 (5 bases). The sequence was collected from a man aged 25 to 45 in good health and CMV-seropositive. Material for sequencing was PBMCs. In DNA, the CDR3 is TGTGCCAGCAGTGAAAAGCGTTTGGAGACAGACAACTATGGCTACACCTTC. As protein: CASSEKRLETDNYGYTF.